One sample yielded the 15 T cell receptor beta chains listed below, sequenced in a study of PD-1 blockade in classical Hodgkin lymphoma. Time point in this sample: cycle 4 day 1 (C4D1), after 5 to 7 weeks of nivolumab. With no exception, relapse followed autologous stem cell transplantation in all patients, and brentuximab vedotin exposure varied. Isolation of CD4+ T cells from thawed PBMCs was performed by magnetic negative selection. Profiled with immunoSEQ multiplex PCR; TCRdb holds only in-frame clones, not every one. The repertoire holds tens of thousands of clones, with 65% to 85% as singletons. Here the sequenced sample was CD4+ T cells from blood, taken before the fourth cycle of nivolumab. The receptors were sampled from a human donor with classical Hodgkin lymphoma.

The rearrangement links TRBV7-6 to TRBJ1-1; 7 bases agree with TRBD1. The trim removed 4 bases at V and 3 bases at J, leaving 5 bases unmatched. Germline CDR1 and CDR2: SGHVS and FNYEAQ. This CDR3 region has 14 residues. CDR3: CASSSTTGDTEAFF. The DNA of the CDR3 is TGTGCCAGCAGCTCCACCACAGGGGACACTGAAGCTTTCTTT.

The table lists this clone with a count of one. This chain joins TRBV7-9 and TRBJ2-7, with D possibly TRBD1 on 5 matching bases. The CDR3 consists of 15 residues. V was shortened by 7 bases and J by 3 bases, with 19 bases between the two germline ends. Germline-derived CDR1 and CDR2 are SEHNR and FQNEAQ (reference sequence). CDR3: CASNSWPAGYYEQYF. DNA for the CDR3: TGTGCCAGCAACTCCTGGCCTGCAGGGTACTACGAGCAGTACTTC.

The CDR3 loop is CASKGLREKLFF. CDR3 bases: TGTGCCAGCAAGGGTTTGAGAGAAAAACTGTTTTTT. This chain links TRBV6-6 with TRBJ1-4; D unclear. Germline values: CDR1 MNHNY, CDR2 SVGAGI (reference sequence). V was shortened by 7 bases and J by 8 bases, with 11 bases between the two germline ends. The CDR3 totals 12 residues.

The chain combines TRBV10-3 with TRBJ1-2; D unclear. The CDR3 extends over 11 amino acids. Germline assignment: CDR1 ENHRY and CDR2 SYGVKD. Trimming cost V 2 bases and J 8 bases, with 6 bases left between them. The CDR3 DNA sequence: TGTGCCATCAGTGAGAGTCGAGGCTACACCTTC. It yields the protein CAISESRGYTF.

The chain carries TRBV7-9 and TRBJ1-1; D gene uncertain. V was pared by 2 bases and J by 8 bases, with 15 bases between. Germline values: CDR1 SEHNR, CDR2 FQNEAQ (reference sequence). This CDR3 is 14 amino acids long. For the CDR3, the DNA is TGTGCCAGCAGCTTAATGGGTCAGTCTTTAGAAGCTTTCTTT. Translating it yields CASSLMGQSLEAFF. Combining the CDR3 with reference TRBV7-9 and TRBJ1-1 gives the whole variable domain DTGVSQNPRHKITKRGQNVTFRCDPISEHNRLYWYRQTLGQGPEFLTYFQNEAQLEKSRLLSDRFSAERPKGSFSTLEIQRTEQGDSAMYLCASSLMGQSLEAFFGQGTRLTVV.

This clone was seen a handful of times. The chain employs TRBV5-1 and TRBJ2-1; 11 bases line up with TRBD2. V shed 4 bases and J 8 bases; nucleotides not matched to a gene: 11. Per germline, CDR1 SGHRS and CDR2 YFSETQ. This CDR3 region has 16 residues. Here the CDR3 DNA reads TGCGCCAGCAGCCTCCCTCTAGCGGGGGGTTTGGATGAGCAGTTCTTC. It yields the protein CASSLPLAGGLDEQFF.

This clone was counted between two and nine times. V is TRBV7-9 and J is TRBJ2-7, with 9 bases identical to TRBD1. V shed 5 bases, J shed 7 bases, and the junction held 12 bases outside the gene matches. This CDR3 region has 15 residues. Germline CDR1 and CDR2: SEHNR and FQNEAQ (reference sequence). Here the CDR3 DNA reads TGTGCCAGCAGCATCACGGGACAGGGTTATATTGAGCAGTACTTC. Its translation is CASSITGQGYIEQYF.

J is TRBJ1-4 and V is TRBV5-1; D not certain. With 5 bases removed from V and 0 bases from J, the gap between germline ends came to 14 bases. The CDR3 has 16 residues. Germline CDR1 reads SGHRS; CDR2 reads YFSETQ. The CDR3 DNA follows: TGCGCCAGCAGACGGGTCGGCGGATCAACTAATGAAAAACTGTTTTTT. This encodes CASRRVGGSTNEKLFF.

The chain is built from TRBV10-3 and TRBJ2-3; the match to TRBD2 covers 14 bases. The V segment lost 6 bases and the J segment 4 bases; nucleotides outside the gene matches: 6. This CDR3 spans 16 amino acids. Germline CDR1 is ENHRY and CDR2 is SYGVKD. The CDR3 DNA is TGTGCCATCAGGAAAACGACTAGCGGGGGGGCAGATACGCAGTATTTT. Protein: CAIRKTTSGGADTQYF.

The chain joins TRBV6-6 to TRBJ1-1; D not resolved. V was pared by 1 base and J by 0 bases, with 12 bases between. This CDR3 is 16 amino acids long. Germline V gene sequence: CDR1 MNHNY, CDR2 SVGAGI (reference sequence). The DNA of the CDR3 is TGTGCCAGCAGTTACTTTAGCGGAGCTATGAACACTGAAGCTTTCTTT. Translation: CASSYFSGAMNTEAFF.

This chain joins TRBV7-9 and TRBJ2-5; a possible D gene is TRBD2 (7 bases). Germline V gene sequence: CDR1 SEHNR, CDR2 FQNEAQ (reference sequence). The CDR3 contains 15 residues. The V gene lost 0 bases and the J gene lost 7 bases, with 15 bases spanning the gap. The CDR3 protein is CASSLAGGALGTQYF. Here the CDR3 DNA reads TGTGCCAGCAGCTTAGCAGGGGGGGCCTTGGGGACCCAGTACTTC.

The chain employs TRBV6-1 and TRBJ2-1, with D possibly matching TRBD2 (6 bases). The germline CDR1 and CDR2 sequences are MNHNS and SASEGT. Trimming pared 7 bases from V and 3 bases from J, leaving 16 bases between. This CDR3 has 15 residues. CDR3 DNA sequence: TGTGCCAGCACCCTTGGCGGAGGGGTCTACAATGAGCAGTTCTTC. This encodes CASTLGGGVYNEQFF.

In this sample, this clone turned up a few times. The chain recombines TRBV5-1 with TRBJ1-3, with a weak D call TRBD1 (5 bases). V was cut by 4 bases and J by 2 bases, with 25 bases left in between. Per germline, CDR1 SGHRS and CDR2 YFSETQ. The CDR3 spans 19 residues. The CDR3 is CASSRWSTETSAAGNTIYF. The CDR3 coding sequence is TGCGCCAGCAGCCGTTGGTCGACAGAGACTTCCGCCGCTGGAAACACCATATATTTT.

The chain uses TRBV28 and TRBJ2-1; TRBD1 agrees at 9 bases. CDR3 size: 15 residues. Germline assignment: CDR1 MDHEN and CDR2 SYDVKM. After removal of 5 bases from V and 6 bases from J, the junction contained 8 bases not matched to a gene. The DNA of the CDR3 is TGTGCCAGCAGTCCCTGGGACAGGGTGGGCAATGAGCAGTTCTTC. This codes for CASSPWDRVGNEQFF. The full variable domain, with the rest looked up from reference TRBV28 and TRBJ2-1, is DVKVTQSSRYLVKRTGEKVFLECVQDMDHENMFWYRQDPGLGLRLIYFSYDVKMKEKGDIPEGYSVSREKKERFSLILESASTNQTSMYLCASSPWDRVGNEQFFGPGTRLTVL.

This chain links TRBV5-1 with TRBJ1-4, with 9 bases matching TRBD1. The V segment lost 4 bases and the J segment 2 bases; nucleotides outside the gene matches: 6. Per germline, CDR1 SGHRS and CDR2 YFSETQ. This CDR3 spans 16 amino acids. For the CDR3, the DNA is TGCGCCAGCAGCATGGGACAGGGAAATACTAATGAAAAACTGTTTTTT. As protein: CASSMGQGNTNEKLFF.